This TCR beta chain derives from a study of shared clonotypes between healthy human individuals. Study results and caveats: Naive CD4 clonotypes were shared across a handful of donors at about 5.3%.

This clone showed up just once. Its antigen remains unknown. The CDR3 runs 18 residues. Looked up from germline, CDR1 is SGHTA and CDR2 is FQGNSA. V lost 1 base to trimming and J lost 1 base; unmatched junction nucleotides: 7. Those who donated were healthy HIV-negative adults, with no recent acute infections or vaccinations reported. All participating donors were Caucasian adults from Nashville, Tennessee. At the deep level, the assay was run. Assay: immunoSEQ multiplex PCR; the TCRdb copy retains only in-frame clones and omits some. This table has about 710,000 clones, about two thirds appearing once.

This clonotype originated in a woman younger than 45 in good health. The chain couples TRBV7-2 to TRBJ1-1, with 12 bases fitting TRBD1. Sequencing input: memory CD4+ T cells sorted from blood. Stated subset: CD45RA-negative fraction. CDR3 bases: TGTGCCAGCAGCTTAGTTTTGGGACAGGGGGCTGGGAACACTGAAGCTTTCTTT. Protein product: CASSLVLGQGAGNTEAFF.